These T cell receptor beta chains were read from a single sample in a study of identifying expanded T cells in peripheral blood. Clones were read by immunoSEQ multiplex PCR, and TCRdb kept only the in-frame ones, dropping some. The sample shows tens of thousands of clones, 70% to 90% of them seen only once. Sequencing input: blood. The receptors shown here come from a person between 18 and 75 years old in good health. The CDR3 runs from the conserved cysteine through the conserved F or W. The D gene is left open where the match is weak. Some rows mark clone size as missing; the rest say once, few, many or name a class of expanded clone.

j_call v_call clone_size d_call cdr3_aa cdr3_nt
TRBJ2-3 TRBV5-4 - TRBD2 CASSLPGAGGPRDTQYF TGTGCCAGCAGCTTGCCCGGGGCGGGGGGGCCCCGGGATACGCAGTATTTT
TRBJ2-2 TRBV4-3 few TRBD2 CASSQASGSDTGELFF TGCGCCAGCAGCCAAGCTAGCGGGAGCGACACCGGGGAGCTGTTTTTT
TRBJ2-5 TRBV5-1 - - CASSLVADQETQYF TGCGCCAGCAGCTTGGTCGCTGATCAAGAGACCCAGTACTTC
TRBJ2-2 TRBV7-2 - - CASSPGTANTGELFF TGTGCCAGCAGCCCCGGGACTGCTAACACCGGGGAGCTGTTTTTT
TRBJ1-5 TRBV19 once - CASSIRNQPQHF TGTGCCAGTAGTATAAGAAATCAGCCCCAGCATTTT
TRBJ1-5 TRBV19 - TRBD1 CASRQGQPQHF TGTGCCAGCCGACAGGGACAGCCCCAGCATTTT
TRBJ2-6 TRBV21-1 - - CASSGANVLTF TGTGCCAGCTCTGGGGCCAACGTCCTGACTTTC
TRBJ2-3 TRBV6-1 - - CASSELPSTDTQYF TGTGCCAGCAGTGAACTCCCTAGCACAGATACGCAGTATTTT
TRBJ2-2 TRBV2 many TRBD1 CASSEVRGQVGELFF TGTGCCAGCAGTGAGGTCAGGGGGCAAGTCGGGGAGCTGTTTTTT
TRBJ2-7 TRBV6-6 - TRBD2 CASSRLAGVYEQYF TGTGCCAGCAGTCGACTAGCGGGAGTCTACGAGCAGTACTTC
TRBJ1-1 TRBV19 once TRBD1 CASSIGQGMNTEAFF TGTGCCAGTAGTATCGGACAGGGGATGAACACTGAAGCTTTCTTT
TRBJ2-2 TRBV30 - - CAWSVKGFDTGELFF TGTGCCTGGAGCGTGAAAGGGTTTGACACCGGGGAGCTGTTTTTT
TRBJ2-7 TRBV10-3 - - CAISRGTFVNYEQYF TGTGCCATCAGCCGAGGCACATTTGTCAATTACGAGCAGTACTTC
TRBJ2-7 TRBV23-1 - - CASTESYEQYF TGCGCCAGCACGGAATCCTACGAGCAGTACTTC
TRBJ2-3 TRBV9 - - CASSFYDRSTDTQYF TGTGCCAGCAGCTTCTATGACAGGAGCACAGATACGCAGTATTTT
TRBJ2-5 TRBV5-1 - - CASSLGAGGAEETQYF TGCGCCAGCAGCTTGGGTGCTGGCGGGGCCGAAGAGACCCAGTACTTC
TRBJ1-1 TRBV28 - - CASSPLGESNTEAFF TGTGCCAGCTCCCCCCTGGGTGAATCGAACACTGAAGCTTTCTTT
TRBJ2-4 TRBV5-4 - TRBD1 CASSSGGAAKNIQYF TGTGCCAGCAGTTCAGGGGGCGCGGCCAAAAACATTCAGTACTTC
TRBJ2-3 TRBV6-5 - - CASSPQGKSSTQYF TGTGCCAGCAGTCCCCAGGGGAAATCCAGTACGCAGTATTTT
TRBJ2-2 TRBV4-3 - - CASSQEPGRSTGELFF TGCGCCAGCAGCCAAGAGCCAGGGAGGAGCACCGGGGAGCTGTTTTTT
TRBJ2-6 TRBV19 few TRBD1 CASSISGQGFSGANVLTF TGTGCCAGTAGTATATCCGGACAGGGATTCTCTGGGGCCAACGTCCTGACTTTC
TRBJ2-7 TRBV5-1 - - CASSLIYEQYF TGCGCCAGCAGCTTGATTTACGAGCAGTACTTC
TRBJ2-3 TRBV18 - TRBD1 CASSPGQGTDTQYF TGTGCCAGCTCACCGGGACAGGGCACAGATACGCAGTATTTT
TRBJ1-2 TRBV5-1 - - CASSLESGYYGYTF TGCGCCAGCAGCTTAGAGTCAGGGTACTATGGCTACACCTTC
TRBJ2-7 TRBV29-1 - - CSVEDAADYEQYF TGCAGCGTTGAAGATGCGGCAGACTACGAGCAGTACTTC
TRBJ2-6 TRBV7-2 - - CASNLGGSGANVLTF TGTGCCAGCAACCTGGGAGGATCTGGGGCCAACGTCCTGACTTTC
TRBJ1-5 TRBV19 - TRBD1 CASRRGGGTSANQPQHF TGTGCCAGTAGAAGAGGAGGGGGCACCTCCGCCAATCAGCCCCAGCATTTT
TRBJ2-1 TRBV29-1 - - CSVQTGNEQFF TGCAGCGTTCAGACCGGCAATGAGCAGTTCTTC
TRBJ2-1 TRBV19 - TRBD2 CASSTAGTSFSEQFF TGTGCCAGTAGTACGGCCGGGACTAGCTTTTCTGAGCAGTTCTTC
TRBJ1-2 TRBV11-2 medium-sized - CASSLVQGGYGYTF TGTGCCAGCAGCTTAGTACAGGGTGGCTACGGCTACACCTTC
TRBJ2-3 TRBV29-1 - - CSTHLGTQYF TGCAGCACACATCTAGGTACGCAGTATTTT
TRBJ1-4 TRBV7-8 - - CASSAASGDTLFF TGTGCCAGCAGCGCCGCGTCCGGGGATACACTGTTTTTT
TRBJ1-6 TRBV19 - - CASRRTQSSYNSPLHF TGTGCCAGTAGACGGACACAGAGCTCCTATAATTCACCCCTCCACTTT
TRBJ1-4 TRBV28 - - CASSSLAVTDFGEKLFF TGTGCCAGCAGTTCATTAGCCGTGACAGACTTCGGCGAAAAACTGTTTTTT
TRBJ1-2 TRBV5-6 - - CASSLEIAGFQGYGYTF TGTGCCAGCAGCTTGGAAATCGCGGGTTTTCAAGGCTATGGCTACACCTTC